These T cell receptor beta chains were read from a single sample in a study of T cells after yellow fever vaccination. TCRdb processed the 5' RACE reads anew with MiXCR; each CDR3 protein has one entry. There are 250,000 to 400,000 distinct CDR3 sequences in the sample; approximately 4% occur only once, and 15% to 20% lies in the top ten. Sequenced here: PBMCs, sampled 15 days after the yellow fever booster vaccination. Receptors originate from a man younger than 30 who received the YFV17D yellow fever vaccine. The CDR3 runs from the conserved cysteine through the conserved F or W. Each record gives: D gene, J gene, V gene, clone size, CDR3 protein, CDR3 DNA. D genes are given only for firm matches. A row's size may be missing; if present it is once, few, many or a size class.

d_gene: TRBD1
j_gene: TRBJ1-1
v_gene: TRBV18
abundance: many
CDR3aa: CASSSRDSGPGTEAFF
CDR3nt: TGTGCCAGCTCATCTCGGGACAGCGGCCCGGGAACTGAAGCTTTCTTT

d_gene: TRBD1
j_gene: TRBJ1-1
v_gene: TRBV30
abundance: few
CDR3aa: CAWRRGTGSGSDTEAFF
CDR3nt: TGTGCCTGGAGAAGGGGGACAGGGTCTGGCTCGGACACTGAAGCTTTCTTT

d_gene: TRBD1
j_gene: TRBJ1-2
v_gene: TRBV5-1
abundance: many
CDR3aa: CASSTGGAYGYTF
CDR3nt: TGCGCCAGCAGTACAGGGGGCGCGTATGGCTACACCTTC

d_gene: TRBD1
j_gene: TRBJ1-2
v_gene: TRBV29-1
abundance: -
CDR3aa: CSAGFRDRNPYGYTF
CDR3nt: TGCAGCGCGGGGTTTCGGGACAGGAACCCCTATGGCTACACCTTC

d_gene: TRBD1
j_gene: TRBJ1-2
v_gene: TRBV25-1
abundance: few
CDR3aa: CASRDMGQPYGYTF
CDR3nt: TGTGCCAGCAGGGATATGGGACAGCCTTATGGCTACACCTTC

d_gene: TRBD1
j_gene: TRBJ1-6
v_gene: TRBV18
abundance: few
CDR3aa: CASSDRELKNSPLHF
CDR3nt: TGTGCCAGCTCAGACAGGGAATTAAAGAATTCACCCCTCCACTTT

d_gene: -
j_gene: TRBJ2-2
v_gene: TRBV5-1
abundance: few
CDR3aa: CASSLDKPTGELFF
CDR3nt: TGCGCCAGCAGCTTGGACAAGCCCACCGGGGAGCTGTTTTTT

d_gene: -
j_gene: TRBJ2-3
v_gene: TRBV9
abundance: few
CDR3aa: CASSGTGTDTQYF
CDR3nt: TGTGCCAGCAGCGGTACCGGGACAGATACGCAGTATTTT

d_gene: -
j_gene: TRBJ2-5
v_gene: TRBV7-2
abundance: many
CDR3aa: CASSGRGAVETQYF
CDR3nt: TGTGCCAGCAGCGGCCGGGGGGCGGTAGAGACCCAGTACTTC

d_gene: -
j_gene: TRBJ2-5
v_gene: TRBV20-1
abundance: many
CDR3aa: CSARDRGWETQYF
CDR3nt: TGCAGTGCTAGAGATCGAGGTTGGGAGACCCAGTACTTC

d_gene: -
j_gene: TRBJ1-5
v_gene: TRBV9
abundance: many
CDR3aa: CASSVVREDSPHQPQHF
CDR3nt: TGTGCCAGCAGCGTAGTTCGGGAAGACTCCCCTCATCAGCCCCAGCATTTT

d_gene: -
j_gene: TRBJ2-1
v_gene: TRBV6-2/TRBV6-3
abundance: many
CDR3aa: CASSYRMDKSYNEQFF
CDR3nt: TGTGCCAGCAGTTACCGGATGGATAAGTCCTACAATGAGCAGTTCTTC

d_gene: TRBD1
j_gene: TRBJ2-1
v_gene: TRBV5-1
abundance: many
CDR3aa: CASSLGTGDEQFF
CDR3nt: TGCGCCAGCAGCCTAGGGACAGGGGATGAGCAGTTCTTC

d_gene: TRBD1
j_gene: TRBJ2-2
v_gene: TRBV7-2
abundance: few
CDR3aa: CASTAGGSAGELFF
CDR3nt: TGTGCCAGCACCGCAGGGGGCTCCGCCGGGGAGCTGTTTTTT

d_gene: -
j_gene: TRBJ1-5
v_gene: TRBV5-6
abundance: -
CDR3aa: CASALGGRGEPQHF
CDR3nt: TGTGCCAGCGCCCTGGGGGGGCGCGGAGAGCCCCAGCATTTT

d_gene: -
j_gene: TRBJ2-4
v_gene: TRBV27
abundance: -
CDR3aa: CASSHARDAENIQYF
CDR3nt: TGTGCCAGCAGTCACGCTAGGGATGCGGAAAACATTCAGTACTTC

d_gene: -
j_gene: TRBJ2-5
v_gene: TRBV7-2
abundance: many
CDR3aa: CASSLRGVETQYF
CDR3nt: TGTGCCAGCAGCTTAAGGGGCGTCGAGACCCAGTACTTC

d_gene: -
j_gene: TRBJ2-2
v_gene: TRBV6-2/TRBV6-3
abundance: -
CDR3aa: CASSRRHSTGELFF
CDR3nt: TGTGCCAGCAGCCGACGACACTCCACCGGGGAGCTGTTTTTT

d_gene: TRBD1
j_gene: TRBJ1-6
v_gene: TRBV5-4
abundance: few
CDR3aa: CASSWGTGNNSPLHF
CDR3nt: TGTGCCAGCAGCTGGGGGACAGGAAATAATTCACCCCTCCACTTT

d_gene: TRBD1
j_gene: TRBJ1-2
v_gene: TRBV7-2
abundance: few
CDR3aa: CASSSPGQGFHYGYTF
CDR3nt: TGTGCCAGCAGCTCCCCGGGACAGGGATTTCACTATGGCTACACCTTC